By share, the clone carrying this TCR beta chain counts as medium-sized. What it binds is not known. The data were obtained in a study of T-cell memory formation after mild COVID-19. V trimming: 4 bases; J trimming: 7 bases; junction bases outside the gene matches: 2. The length of the CDR3 is 14 residues. One entry per CDR3 protein, called by TCRdb with MiXCR from the 5' RACE reads. The sample records fewer than 50,000 distinct CDR3 sequences, 7.3% being singletons. Study observations and caveats: Later expanders leaned CD4+, whereas day 15 to 85 contracting clones were balanced CD4/CD8. The SARS-CoV-2 specificity of second-wave clones reaching peak at day 37 remained unverified.

The sequence came from a man between 18 and 35 years old who had mild COVID-19 (a few samples of this study predate the infection). Cell type and time point are not known. The chain couples TRBV12-3 or TRBV12-4 to TRBJ2-1; 12 bases map to TRBD1. The sample consisted of PBMCs or a T cell subset sorted from them (not recorded which). CDR3 sequence (DNA): TGTGCCAGCAGTTCGGGACAGGGGGCTAATGAGCAGTTCTTC. It encodes CASSSGQGANEQFF.